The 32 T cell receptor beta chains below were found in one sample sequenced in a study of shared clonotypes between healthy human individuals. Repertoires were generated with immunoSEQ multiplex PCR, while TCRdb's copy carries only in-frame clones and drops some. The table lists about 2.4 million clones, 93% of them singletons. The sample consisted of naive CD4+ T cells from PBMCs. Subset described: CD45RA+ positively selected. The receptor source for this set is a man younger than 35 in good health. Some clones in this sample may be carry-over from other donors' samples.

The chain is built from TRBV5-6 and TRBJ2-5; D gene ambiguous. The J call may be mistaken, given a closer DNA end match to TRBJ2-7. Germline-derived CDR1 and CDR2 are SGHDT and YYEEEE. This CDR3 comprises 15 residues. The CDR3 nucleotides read TGTGCCAGCAGCTTGGGCCGGCTGCCAACCAGCGAGCAGTACTTC. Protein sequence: CASSLGRLPTSEQYF.

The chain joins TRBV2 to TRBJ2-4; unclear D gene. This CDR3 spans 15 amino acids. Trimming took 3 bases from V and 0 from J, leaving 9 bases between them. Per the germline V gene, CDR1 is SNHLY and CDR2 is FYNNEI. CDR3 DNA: TGTGCCAGCAGTGATAGGCAGCTAGCCAAAAACATTCAGTACTTC. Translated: CASSDRQLAKNIQYF.

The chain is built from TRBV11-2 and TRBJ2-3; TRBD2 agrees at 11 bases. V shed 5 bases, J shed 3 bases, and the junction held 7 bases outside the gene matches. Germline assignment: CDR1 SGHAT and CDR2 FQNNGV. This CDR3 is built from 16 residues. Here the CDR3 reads CASSRGTSGYTDTQYF. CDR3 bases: TGTGCCAGCAGCCGCGGGACTAGCGGATATACAGATACGCAGTATTTT.

The CDR3 bases are TGTGCCAGCAGTTTATATCAGGGGACAACCTATGGCTACACCTTC. Amino acids: CASSLYQGTTYGYTF. The chain carries TRBV28 and TRBJ1-2, with D possibly TRBD1 on 6 matching bases. The CDR3 contains 15 residues. V lost 1 base to trimming and J lost 4 bases, with 13 bases between them. Germline V CDR1 and CDR2: MDHEN, SYDVKM.

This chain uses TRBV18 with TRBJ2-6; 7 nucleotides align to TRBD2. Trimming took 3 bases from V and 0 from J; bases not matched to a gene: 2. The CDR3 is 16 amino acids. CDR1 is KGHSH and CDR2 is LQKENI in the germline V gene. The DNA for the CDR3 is TGTGCCAGCTCACCCGGCGGGGGCTCTGGGGCCAACGTCCTGACTTTC. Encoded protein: CASSPGGGSGANVLTF.

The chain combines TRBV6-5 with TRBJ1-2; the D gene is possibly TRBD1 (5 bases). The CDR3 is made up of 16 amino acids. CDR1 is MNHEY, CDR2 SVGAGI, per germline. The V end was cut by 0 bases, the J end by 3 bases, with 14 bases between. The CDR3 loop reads CASSYSAGQVDYGYTF. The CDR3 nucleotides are TGTGCCAGCAGTTACTCGGCAGGGCAGGTAGACTATGGCTACACCTTC.

CDR3 DNA sequence: TGTGCCAGCAGTTTATACCCTCGTGGACGGACTAGGGGCACTGAAGCTTTCTTT. Translating gives CASSLYPRGRTRGTEAFF. This sequence joins TRBV28 and TRBJ1-1; maybe TRBD1 (5 bases). The CDR3 contains 18 residues. Germline lookup yields CDR1 MDHEN and CDR2 SYDVKM. Trimming shortened V by 1 base and J by 4 bases, and 22 bases separated the two germline ends.

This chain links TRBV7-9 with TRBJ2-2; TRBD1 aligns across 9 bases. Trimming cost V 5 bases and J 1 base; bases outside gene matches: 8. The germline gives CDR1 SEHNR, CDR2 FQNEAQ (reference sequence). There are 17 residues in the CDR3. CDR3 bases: TGTGCCAGCAGCCAACGATCGGGACAGGGGAACACCGGGGAGCTGTTTTTT. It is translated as CASSQRSGQGNTGELFF.

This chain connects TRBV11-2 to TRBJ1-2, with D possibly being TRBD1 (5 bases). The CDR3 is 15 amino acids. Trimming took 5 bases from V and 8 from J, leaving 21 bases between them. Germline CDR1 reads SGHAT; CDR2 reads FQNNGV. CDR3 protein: CASSLQDQTASGYTF. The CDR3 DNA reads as TGTGCCAGCAGCCTTCAAGACCAGACAGCCTCGGGCTACACCTTC.

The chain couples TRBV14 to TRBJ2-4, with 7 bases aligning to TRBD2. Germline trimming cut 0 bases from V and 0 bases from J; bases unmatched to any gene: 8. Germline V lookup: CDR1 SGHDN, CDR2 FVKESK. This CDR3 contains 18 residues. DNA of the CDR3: TGTGCCAGCAGCCAAGAGCCGGGCGGGGGATTAGCCAAAAACATTCAGTACTTC. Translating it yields CASSQEPGGGLAKNIQYF.

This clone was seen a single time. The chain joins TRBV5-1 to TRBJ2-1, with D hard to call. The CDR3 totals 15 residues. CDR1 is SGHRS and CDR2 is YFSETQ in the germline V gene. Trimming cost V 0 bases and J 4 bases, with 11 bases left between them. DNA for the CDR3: TGCGCCAGCAGCTTGGTTGTTCTCTCTTACAATGAGCAGTTCTTC. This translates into CASSLVVLSYNEQFF.

The DNA for the CDR3 is TGTGCCAGCAGTTACCCGTCGAACACTGAAGCTTTCTTT. Translation: CASSYPSNTEAFF. The chain is built from TRBV6-6 and TRBJ1-1; D gene ambiguous. V dropped 2 bases and J dropped 1 base, with 5 bases sitting between them. The CDR3 length is 13 residues. Germline V lookup: CDR1 MNHNY, CDR2 SVGAGI (reference sequence).

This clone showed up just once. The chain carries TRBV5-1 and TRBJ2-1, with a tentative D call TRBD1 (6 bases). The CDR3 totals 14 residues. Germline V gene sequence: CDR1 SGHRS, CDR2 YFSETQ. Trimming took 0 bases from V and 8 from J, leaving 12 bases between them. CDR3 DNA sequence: TGCGCCAGCAGCTTGGGGGGGCGACTCGATGAGCAGTTCTTC. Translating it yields CASSLGGRLDEQFF.

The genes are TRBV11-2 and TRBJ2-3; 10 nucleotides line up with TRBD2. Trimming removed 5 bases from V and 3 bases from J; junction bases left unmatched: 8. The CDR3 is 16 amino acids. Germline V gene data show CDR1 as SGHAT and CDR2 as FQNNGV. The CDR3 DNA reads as TGTGCCAGCAGCCCTAACCTAGCGGGAGTGACAGATACGCAGTATTTT. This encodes CASSPNLAGVTDTQYF.

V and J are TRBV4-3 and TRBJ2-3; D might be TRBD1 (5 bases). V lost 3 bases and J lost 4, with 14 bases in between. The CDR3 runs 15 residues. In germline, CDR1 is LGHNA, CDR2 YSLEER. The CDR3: CASSQDNSRADTQYF. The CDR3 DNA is TGCGCCAGCAGCCAGGACAATTCGCGCGCAGATACGCAGTATTTT.

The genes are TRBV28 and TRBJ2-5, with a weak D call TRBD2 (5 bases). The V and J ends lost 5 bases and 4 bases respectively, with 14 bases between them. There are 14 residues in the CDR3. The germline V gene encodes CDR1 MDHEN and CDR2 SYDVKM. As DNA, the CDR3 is TGTGCCAGCAGTACCCGGAGAGGGATAGAGACCCAGTACTTC. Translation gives CASSTRRGIETQYF.

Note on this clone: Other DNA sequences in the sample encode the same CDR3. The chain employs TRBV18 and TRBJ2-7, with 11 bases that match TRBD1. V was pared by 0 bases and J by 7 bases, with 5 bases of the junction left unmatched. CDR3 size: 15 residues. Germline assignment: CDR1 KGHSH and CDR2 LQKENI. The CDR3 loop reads CASSPPGQGVGEQYF. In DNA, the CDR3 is TGTGCCAGCTCACCACCGGGACAGGGGGTTGGGGAGCAGTACTTC.

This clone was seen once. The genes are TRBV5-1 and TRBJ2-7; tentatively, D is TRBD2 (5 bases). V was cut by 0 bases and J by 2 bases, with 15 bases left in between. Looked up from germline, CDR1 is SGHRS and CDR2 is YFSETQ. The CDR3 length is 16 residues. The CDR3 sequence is CASSLVVSGPTYEQYF. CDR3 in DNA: TGCGCCAGCAGCTTGGTGGTGAGCGGCCCGACCTACGAGCAGTACTTC.

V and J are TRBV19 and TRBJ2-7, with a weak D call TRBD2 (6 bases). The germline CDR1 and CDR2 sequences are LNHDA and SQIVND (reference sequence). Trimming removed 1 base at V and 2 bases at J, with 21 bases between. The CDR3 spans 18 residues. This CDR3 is CASSIGGGNAGWAYEQYF. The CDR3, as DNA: TGTGCCAGTAGTATAGGAGGCGGGAACGCGGGGTGGGCCTACGAGCAGTACTTC. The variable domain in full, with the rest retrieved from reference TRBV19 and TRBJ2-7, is DGGITQSPKYLFRKEGQNVTLSCEQNLNHDAMYWYRQDPGQGLRLIYYSQIVNDFQKGDIAEGYSVSREKKESFPLTVTSAQKNPTAFYLCASSIGGGNAGWAYEQYFGPGTRLTVT.

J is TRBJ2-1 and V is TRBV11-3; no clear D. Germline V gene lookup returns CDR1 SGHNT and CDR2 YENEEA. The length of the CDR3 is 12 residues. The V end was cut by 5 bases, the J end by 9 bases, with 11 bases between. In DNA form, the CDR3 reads TGTGCCAGCAGCGATCCGTTCGGTGAGCAGTTCTTC. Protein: CASSDPFGEQFF. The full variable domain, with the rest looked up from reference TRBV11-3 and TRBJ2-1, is EAGVVQSPRYKIIEKKQPVAFWCNPISGHNTLYWYLQNLGQGPELLIRYENEEAVDDSQLPKDRFSAERLKGVDSTLKIQPAELGDSAVYLCASSDPFGEQFFGPGTRLTVL.

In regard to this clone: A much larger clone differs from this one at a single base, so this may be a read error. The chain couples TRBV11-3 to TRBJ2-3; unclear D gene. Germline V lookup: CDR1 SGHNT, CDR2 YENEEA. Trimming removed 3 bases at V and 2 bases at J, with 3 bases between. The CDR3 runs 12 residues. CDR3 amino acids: CASSLDTDTQYF. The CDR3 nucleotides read TGTGCCAGCAGCTTGGACACAGATACGCAGTATTTT.

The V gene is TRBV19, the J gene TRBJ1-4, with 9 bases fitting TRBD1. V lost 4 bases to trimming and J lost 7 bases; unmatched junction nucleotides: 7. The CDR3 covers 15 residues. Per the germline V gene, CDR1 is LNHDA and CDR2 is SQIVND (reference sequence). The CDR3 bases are TGTGCCAGTAGTACCCTCCGGGACAGGGCTGAAAAACTGTTTTTT. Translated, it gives CASSTLRDRAEKLFF.

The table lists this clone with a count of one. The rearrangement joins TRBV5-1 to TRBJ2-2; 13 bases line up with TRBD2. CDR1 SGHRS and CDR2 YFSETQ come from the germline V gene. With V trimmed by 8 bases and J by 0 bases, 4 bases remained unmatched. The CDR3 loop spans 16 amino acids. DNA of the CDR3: TGCGCCAGTGGGGGACTAGCGGGATCGAACACCGGGGAGCTGTTTTTT. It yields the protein CASGGLAGSNTGELFF. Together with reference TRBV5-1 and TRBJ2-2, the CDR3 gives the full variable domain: KAGVTQTPRYLIKTRGQQVTLSCSPISGHRSVSWYQQTPGQGLQFLFEYFSETQRNKGNFPGRFSGRQFSNSRSEMNVSTLELGDSALYLCASGGLAGSNTGELFFGEGSRLTVL.

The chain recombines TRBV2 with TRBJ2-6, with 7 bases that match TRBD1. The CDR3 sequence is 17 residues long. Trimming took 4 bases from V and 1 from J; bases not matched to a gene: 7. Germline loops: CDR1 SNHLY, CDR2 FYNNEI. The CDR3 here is CASSGPGGSSGANVLTF. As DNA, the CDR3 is TGTGCCAGCAGTGGCCCAGGGGGTTCATCTGGGGCCAACGTCCTGACTTTC.

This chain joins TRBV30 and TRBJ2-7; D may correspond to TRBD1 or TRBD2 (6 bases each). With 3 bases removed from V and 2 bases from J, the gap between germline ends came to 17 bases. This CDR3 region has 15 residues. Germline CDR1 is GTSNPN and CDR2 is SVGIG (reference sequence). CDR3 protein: CAWSDRPGGTYEQYF. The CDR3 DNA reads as TGTGCCTGGAGCGATAGACCCGGGGGCACCTACGAGCAGTACTTC.

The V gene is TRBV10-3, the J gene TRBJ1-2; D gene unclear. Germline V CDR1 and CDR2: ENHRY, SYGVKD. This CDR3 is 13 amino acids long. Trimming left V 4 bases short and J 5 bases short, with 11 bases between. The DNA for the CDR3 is TGTGCCATCAGTGGGGGAACGGTTTATGGCTACACCTTC. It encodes CAISGGTVYGYTF.

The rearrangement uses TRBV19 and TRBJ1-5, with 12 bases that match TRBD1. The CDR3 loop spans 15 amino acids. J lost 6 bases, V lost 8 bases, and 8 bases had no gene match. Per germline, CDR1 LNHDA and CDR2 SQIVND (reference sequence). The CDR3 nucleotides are TGTGCCAGTGGTACCGGGACAGGGGGCAGTCAGCCCCAGCATTTT. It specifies CASGTGTGGSQPQHF. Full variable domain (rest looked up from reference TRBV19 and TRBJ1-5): DGGITQSPKYLFRKEGQNVTLSCEQNLNHDAMYWYRQDPGQGLRLIYYSQIVNDFQKGDIAEGYSVSREKKESFPLTVTSAQKNPTAFYLCASGTGTGGSQPQHFGDGTRLSIL.

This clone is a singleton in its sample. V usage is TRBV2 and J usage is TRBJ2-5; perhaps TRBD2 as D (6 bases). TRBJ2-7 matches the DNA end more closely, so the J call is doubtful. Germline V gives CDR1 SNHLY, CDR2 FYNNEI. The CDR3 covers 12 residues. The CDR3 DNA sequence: TGTGCCAGCAGGGCGGGGCCCTACGAGCAGTACTTC. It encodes CASRAGPYEQYF.

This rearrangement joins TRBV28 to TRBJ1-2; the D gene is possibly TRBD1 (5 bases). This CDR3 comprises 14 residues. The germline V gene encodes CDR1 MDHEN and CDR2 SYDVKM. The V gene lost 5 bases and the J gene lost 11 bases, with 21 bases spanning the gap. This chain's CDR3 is CASSPIKPRGSYTF. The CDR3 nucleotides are TGTGCCAGCAGTCCAATCAAGCCCCGGGGGTCATACACCTTC.

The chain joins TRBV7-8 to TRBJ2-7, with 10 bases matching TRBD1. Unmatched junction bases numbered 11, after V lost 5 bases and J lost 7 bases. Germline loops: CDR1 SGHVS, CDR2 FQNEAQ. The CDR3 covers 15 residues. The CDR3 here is CASSLFGTGVGEQYF. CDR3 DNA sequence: TGTGCCAGCAGCCTGTTTGGGACAGGGGTAGGGGAGCAGTACTTC.

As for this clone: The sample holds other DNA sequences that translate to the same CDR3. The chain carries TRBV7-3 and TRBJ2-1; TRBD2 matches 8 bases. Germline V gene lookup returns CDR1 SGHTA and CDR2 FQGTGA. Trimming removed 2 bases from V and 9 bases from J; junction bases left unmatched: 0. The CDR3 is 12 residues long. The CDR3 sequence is CASSLAGGEQFF. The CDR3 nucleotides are TGTGCCAGCAGCTTAGCGGGGGGTGAGCAGTTCTTC.

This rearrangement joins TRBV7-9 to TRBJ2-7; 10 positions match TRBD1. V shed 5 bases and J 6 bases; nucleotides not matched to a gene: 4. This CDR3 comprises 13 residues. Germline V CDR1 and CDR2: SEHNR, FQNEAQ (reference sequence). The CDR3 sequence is CASSLDRGSEQYF. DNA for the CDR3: TGTGCCAGCAGCCTGGACAGGGGGTCCGAGCAGTACTTC.